This record looks at one T cell receptor (beta chain) sequence and its context. The sample comes from a study of T cell changes during pregnancy in multiple sclerosis. This table comes from immunoSEQ multiplex PCR, and its TCRdb copy is limited to in-frame clones, with some not included. The table lists about 93,000 clones, approximately 92% of them singletons. This CDR3 contains 15 residues. Trimming took 3 bases from V and 6 from J; bases not matched to a gene: 7. Germline assignment: CDR1 SGHRS and CDR2 YFSETQ. The J gene is TRBJ2-1, the V gene TRBV5-1; TRBD2 matches at 9 bases. The clonotype originates from a female donor with multiple sclerosis, enrolled in a pregnancy study. Sequencing used peripheral blood, obtained after pregnancy. The DNA of the CDR3 is TGCGCCAGCAGCTGGCAGACTAGCGGATCCAATGAGCAGTTCTTC. Translating gives CASSWQTSGSNEQFF. Filled out from reference TRBV5-1 and TRBJ2-1, the complete variable domain reads KAGVTQTPRYLIKTRGQQVTLSCSPISGHRSVSWYQQTPGQGLQFLFEYFSETQRNKGNFPGRFSGRQFSNSRSEMNVSTLELGDSALYLCASSWQTSGSNEQFFGPGTRLTVL.